One and the same sample provided the 14 T cell receptor beta chains below, sequenced in a study of blood T cell repertoires in COVID-19. The repertoire was sequenced with immunoSEQ multiplex PCR; TCRdb's copy has only in-frame clones and lacks some. The sample carries 90,000 to 110,000 clones, roughly 81% recorded once. Sequencing was carried out using peripheral blood. Source of these receptors: a woman aged 70-85 years with acute or convalescent COVID-19.

CDR3: CASSLAPGRQERNEQFF. DNA of the CDR3: TGTGCCAGCAGCTTAGCTCCGGGGAGACAGGAGAGGAATGAGCAGTTCTTC. The chain couples TRBV7-6 to TRBJ2-1; the D gene is possibly TRBD1 (6 bases). CDR1 is SGHVS, CDR2 FNYEAQ, per germline. The CDR3 contains 17 residues. V gave up 0 bases and J gave up 7 bases, with 19 bases separating them.

This chain connects TRBV7-9 to TRBJ1-1, with D perhaps TRBD1 (6 bases). This CDR3 contains 15 residues. The germline CDR1 and CDR2 sequences are SEHNR and FQNEAQ (reference sequence). Trimming removed 3 bases at V and 0 bases at J, with 11 bases between. The CDR3 DNA reads as TGTGCCAGCAGCTTTCTTTCAGGGGTGAACACTGAAGCTTTCTTT. This encodes CASSFLSGVNTEAFF.

The V call is TRBV7-9, the J call TRBJ1-6; D call uncertain. Deletions cut 3 bases from V and 4 bases from J, with 4 bases between. CDR3 length equals 13 residues. In germline, CDR1 is SEHNR, CDR2 FQNEAQ (reference sequence). In nucleotides, the CDR3 is TGTGCCAGCAGCTTCGGTTATAATTCACCCCTCCACTTT. Its translation is CASSFGYNSPLHF. The full variable domain, rest sourced from reference TRBV7-9 and TRBJ1-6, is DTGVSQNPRHKITKRGQNVTFRCDPISEHNRLYWYRQTLGQGPEFLTYFQNEAQLEKSRLLSDRFSAERPKGSFSTLEIQRTEQGDSAMYLCASSFGYNSPLHFGNGTRLTVT.

The gene calls are TRBV27 and TRBJ1-4; 9 nucleotides match TRBD1. The CDR3 totals 14 residues. Germline V gene sequence: CDR1 MNHEY, CDR2 SMNVEV (reference sequence). V was pared by 4 bases and J by 4 bases, with 1 base of the junction left unmatched. The CDR3 protein is CASSWDRVNEKLFF. CDR3 sequence (DNA): TGTGCCAGCAGTTGGGACAGGGTTAATGAAAAACTGTTTTTT.

The chain is built from TRBV11-2 and TRBJ1-3; no clear D. The CDR3 consists of 16 residues. Germline V CDR1 and CDR2: SGHAT, FQNNGV. Trimming stripped 5 bases from V and 2 bases from J, with 16 bases between. CDR3 region: CASSPPGSLPGNTIYF. CDR3 nucleotides: TGTGCCAGCAGCCCGCCCGGGAGTCTCCCTGGAAACACCATATATTTT.

The chain recombines TRBV11-2 with TRBJ2-1; unclear D gene. This CDR3 contains 14 residues. From germline, CDR1 is SGHAT and CDR2 FQNNGV. V was shortened by 2 bases and J by 9 bases, with 14 bases between the two germline ends. Here the CDR3 DNA reads TGTGCCAGCAGCTTACGAGGAGCCCTCGGTGAGCAGTTCTTC. It codes for CASSLRGALGEQFF.

The V gene is TRBV7-3, the J gene TRBJ2-2, with 8 nucleotides matching TRBD1. Looked up from germline, CDR1 is SGHTA and CDR2 is FQGTGA. Unmatched junction bases numbered 2, after V lost 4 bases and J lost 4 bases. CDR3 length: 14 residues. CDR3 protein: CASSWDRTTGELFF. In DNA, the CDR3 is TGTGCCAGCAGCTGGGACAGGACCACCGGGGAGCTGTTTTTT.

This rearrangement joins TRBV28 to TRBJ2-4; D unclear. Germline values: CDR1 MDHEN, CDR2 SYDVKM. The CDR3 has 11 residues. Trimming removed 6 bases from V and 11 bases from J, with 11 bases in between. The CDR3 sequence: CASSSPEVQYF. The CDR3 region has the DNA TGTGCCAGCAGCTCTCCTGAGGTTCAGTACTTC.

The gene calls are TRBV6-5 and TRBJ2-7, with TRBD1 identical over 11 bases. The CDR3 extends over 15 amino acids. The trim removed 4 bases at V and 3 bases at J, leaving 5 bases unmatched. Germline assignment: CDR1 MNHEY and CDR2 SVGAGI. CDR3 nucleotides: TGTGCCAGCAGTTCCCCGGACAGGGGGCGCTACGAGCAGTACTTC. This gives the protein CASSSPDRGRYEQYF.

The chain combines TRBV18 with TRBJ1-4; 7 bases fit TRBD1. After removal of 1 base from V and 8 bases from J, the junction contained 4 bases not matched to a gene. Germline V gene data show CDR1 as KGHSH and CDR2 as LQKENI. This CDR3 spans 14 amino acids. CDR3 region: CASSPRQGGEKLFF. CDR3 coding DNA: TGTGCCAGCTCACCACGACAGGGTGGCGAAAAACTGTTTTTT.

This clone turned up a few times. The rearrangement uses TRBV4-2 and TRBJ1-2, with D maybe TRBD1 (6 bases). With 4 bases removed from V and 2 bases from J, the gap between germline ends came to 8 bases. Per germline, CDR1 LGHNA and CDR2 YNFKEQ. The CDR3 has 13 residues. The CDR3 DNA reads as TGTGCCAGCAGCCCGACAGGCAACTATGGCTACACCTTC. Translated: CASSPTGNYGYTF.

This clone was found a few times. The J gene is TRBJ1-5, the V gene TRBV6-2 or TRBV6-3; the D gene is possibly TRBD1 (6 bases). Germline V gene data show CDR1 as MNHEY and CDR2 as SVGEGT. The germline V and J ends were trimmed by 4 bases and 5 bases, with 15 bases remaining between them. The CDR3 is made up of 15 amino acids. CDR3 in amino acids: CASSWFGDTDQPQHF. CDR3 nucleotides: TGTGCCAGCAGTTGGTTTGGGGACACTGATCAGCCCCAGCATTTT.

The rearrangement links TRBV2 to TRBJ2-7; 8 nucleotides align to TRBD2. The V and J ends lost 3 bases and 2 bases, in that order; junction bases with no gene match: 3. The CDR3 spans 14 residues. The germline V gene has CDR1 SNHLY and CDR2 FYNNEI. CDR3 amino acids: CASSDKRGTYEQYF. The CDR3, as DNA: TGTGCCAGCAGTGATAAGCGGGGGACCTACGAGCAGTACTTC.

The chain joins TRBV6-6 to TRBJ2-5, with D perhaps matching TRBD2 (6 bases). V lost 0 bases, J lost 8 bases, and 13 bases lay in between. Germline V lookup: CDR1 MNHNY, CDR2 SVGAGI (reference sequence). The CDR3 totals 14 residues. The CDR3 region is CASSYSRGGQTQYF. DNA of the CDR3: TGTGCCAGCAGTTACTCGAGGGGAGGCCAAACCCAGTACTTC.